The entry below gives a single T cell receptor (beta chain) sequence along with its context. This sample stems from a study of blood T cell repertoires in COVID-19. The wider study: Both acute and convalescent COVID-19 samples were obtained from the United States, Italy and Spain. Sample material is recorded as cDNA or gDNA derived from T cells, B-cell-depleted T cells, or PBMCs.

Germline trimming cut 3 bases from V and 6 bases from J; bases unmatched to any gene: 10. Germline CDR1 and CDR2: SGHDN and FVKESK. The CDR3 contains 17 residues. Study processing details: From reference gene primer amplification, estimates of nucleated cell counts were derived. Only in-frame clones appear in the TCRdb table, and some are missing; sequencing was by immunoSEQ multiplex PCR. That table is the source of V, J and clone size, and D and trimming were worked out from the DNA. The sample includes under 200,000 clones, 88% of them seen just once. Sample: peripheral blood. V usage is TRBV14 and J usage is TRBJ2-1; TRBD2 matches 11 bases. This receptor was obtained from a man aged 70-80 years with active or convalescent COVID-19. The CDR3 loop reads CASSQSGGLAGLNEQFF. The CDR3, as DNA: TGTGCCAGCAGCCAGAGTGGTGGACTAGCGGGCCTCAATGAGCAGTTCTTC. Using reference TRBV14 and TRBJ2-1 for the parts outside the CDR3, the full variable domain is EAGVTQFPSHSVIEKGQTVTLRCDPISGHDNLYWYRRVMGKEIKFLLHFVKESKQDESGMPNNRFLAERTGGTYSTLKVQPAELEDSGVYFCASSQSGGLAGLNEQFFGPGTRLTVL.